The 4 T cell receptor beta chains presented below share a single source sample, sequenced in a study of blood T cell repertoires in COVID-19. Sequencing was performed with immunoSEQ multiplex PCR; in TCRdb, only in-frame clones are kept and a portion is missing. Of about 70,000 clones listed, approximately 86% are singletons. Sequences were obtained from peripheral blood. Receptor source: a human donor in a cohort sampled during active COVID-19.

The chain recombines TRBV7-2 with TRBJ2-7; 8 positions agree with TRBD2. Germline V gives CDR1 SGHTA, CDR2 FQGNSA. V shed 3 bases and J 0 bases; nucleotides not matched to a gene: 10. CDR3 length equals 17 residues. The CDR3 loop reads CASSLVAGGLDSYEQYF. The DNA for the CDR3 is TGTGCCAGCAGCTTGGTTGCGGGGGGCCTAGACTCCTACGAGCAGTACTTC.

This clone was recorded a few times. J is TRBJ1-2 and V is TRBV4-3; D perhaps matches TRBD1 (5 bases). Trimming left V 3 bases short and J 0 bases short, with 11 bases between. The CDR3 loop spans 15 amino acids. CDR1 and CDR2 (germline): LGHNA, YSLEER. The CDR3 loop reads CASSQQGSANYGYTF. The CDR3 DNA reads TGCGCCAGCAGCCAGCAGGGAAGCGCTAACTATGGCTACACCTTC.

The CDR3 loop is CASSNDRGLHYGYTF. The CDR3 nucleotides are TGTGCCAGTAGTAACGACAGGGGCCTACACTATGGCTACACCTTC. J is TRBJ1-2 and V is TRBV19; 8 nucleotides match TRBD1. Trimming took 4 bases from V and 3 from J; bases not matched to a gene: 7. This CDR3 is built from 15 residues. The germline gives CDR1 LNHDA, CDR2 SQIVND (reference sequence).

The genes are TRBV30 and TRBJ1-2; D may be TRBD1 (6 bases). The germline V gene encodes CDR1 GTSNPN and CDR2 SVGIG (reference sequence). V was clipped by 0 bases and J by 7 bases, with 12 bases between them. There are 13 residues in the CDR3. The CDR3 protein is CAWSVRGSRGYTF. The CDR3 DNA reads TGTGCCTGGAGTGTAAGGGGGAGTCGTGGCTACACCTTC.